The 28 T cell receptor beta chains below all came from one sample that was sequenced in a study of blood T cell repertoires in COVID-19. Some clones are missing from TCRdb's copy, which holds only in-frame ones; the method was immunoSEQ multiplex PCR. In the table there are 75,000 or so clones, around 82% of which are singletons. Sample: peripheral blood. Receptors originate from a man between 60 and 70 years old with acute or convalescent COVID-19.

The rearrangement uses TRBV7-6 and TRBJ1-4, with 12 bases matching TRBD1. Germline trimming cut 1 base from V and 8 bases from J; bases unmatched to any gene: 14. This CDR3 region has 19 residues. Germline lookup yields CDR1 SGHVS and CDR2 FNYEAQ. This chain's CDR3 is CASSLETGTGGGSQEKLFF. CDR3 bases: TGTGCCAGCAGCTTAGAAACCGGGACAGGGGGCGGGAGTCAAGAAAAACTGTTTTTT. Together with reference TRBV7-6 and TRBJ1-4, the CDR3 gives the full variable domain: GAGVSQSPRYKVTKRGQDVALRCDPISGHVSLYWYRQALGQGPEFLTYFNYEAQQDKSGLPNDRFSAERPEGSISTLTIQRTEQRDSAMYRCASSLETGTGGGSQEKLFFGSGTQLSVL.

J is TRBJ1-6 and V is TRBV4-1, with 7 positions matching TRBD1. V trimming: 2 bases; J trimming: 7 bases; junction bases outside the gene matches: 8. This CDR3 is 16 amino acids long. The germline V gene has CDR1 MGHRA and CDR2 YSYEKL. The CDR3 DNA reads TGCGCCAGCAGCCAACCAAGACAGGGCAAAAATTCACCCCTCCACTTT. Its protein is CASSQPRQGKNSPLHF.

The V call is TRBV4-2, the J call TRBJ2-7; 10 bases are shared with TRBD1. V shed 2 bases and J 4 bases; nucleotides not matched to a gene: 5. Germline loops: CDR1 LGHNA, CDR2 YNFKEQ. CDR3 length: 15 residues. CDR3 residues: CASSQHTGQGYEQYF. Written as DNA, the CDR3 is TGTGCCAGCAGCCAACATACGGGACAGGGGTACGAGCAGTACTTC.

In DNA, the CDR3 is TGTGCCAGCAGCTTATTGGAGGGTGGCAATCAGCCCCAGCATTTT. Amino acid sequence: CASSLLEGGNQPQHF. V and J are TRBV7-2 and TRBJ1-5; D is uncertain. CDR3 length: 15 amino acids. CDR1 is SGHTA and CDR2 is FQGNSA in the germline V gene. V lost 2 bases and J 2 bases, leaving 10 bases between the germline ends.

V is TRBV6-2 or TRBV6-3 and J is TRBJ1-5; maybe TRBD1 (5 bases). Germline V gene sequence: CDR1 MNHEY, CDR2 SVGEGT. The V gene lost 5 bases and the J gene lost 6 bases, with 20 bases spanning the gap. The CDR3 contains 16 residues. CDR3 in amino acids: CASSTPRGGPTQPQHF. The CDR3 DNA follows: TGTGCCAGCAGTACCCCAAGGGGAGGGCCCACTCAGCCCCAGCATTTT.

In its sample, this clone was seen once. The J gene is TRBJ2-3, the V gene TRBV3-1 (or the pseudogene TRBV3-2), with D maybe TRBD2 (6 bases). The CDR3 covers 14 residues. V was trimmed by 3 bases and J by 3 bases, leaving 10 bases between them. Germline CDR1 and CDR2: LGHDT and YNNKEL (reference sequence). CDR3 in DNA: TGTGCCAGCAGCCAGGCGGGGAGAACAGATACGCAGTATTTT. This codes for CASSQAGRTDTQYF.

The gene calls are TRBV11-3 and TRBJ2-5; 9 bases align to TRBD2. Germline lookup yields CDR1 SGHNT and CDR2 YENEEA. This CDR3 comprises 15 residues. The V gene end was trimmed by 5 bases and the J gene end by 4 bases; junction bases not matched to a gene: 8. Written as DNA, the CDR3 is TGTGCCAGCAGCGCGCGGGAGGGAGGGGGAGAGACCCAGTACTTC. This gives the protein CASSAREGGGETQYF.

The CDR3 nucleotides read TGTGCCAGCAGTCGGGAGGGTCCCGAGCAGTACTTC. It translates to CASSREGPEQYF. The chain couples TRBV2 to TRBJ2-7; 8 bases agree with TRBD2. V gave up 5 bases and J gave up 6 bases; unmatched junction bases: 3. This CDR3 comprises 12 residues. The germline V gene has CDR1 SNHLY and CDR2 FYNNEI.

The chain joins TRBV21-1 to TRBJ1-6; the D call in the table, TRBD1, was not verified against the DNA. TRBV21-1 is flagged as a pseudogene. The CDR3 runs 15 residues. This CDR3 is CASSKRQLNRSPLHF. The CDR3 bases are TGTGCCAGCAGCAAACGACAGCTTAATAGATCACCCCTCCACTTT.

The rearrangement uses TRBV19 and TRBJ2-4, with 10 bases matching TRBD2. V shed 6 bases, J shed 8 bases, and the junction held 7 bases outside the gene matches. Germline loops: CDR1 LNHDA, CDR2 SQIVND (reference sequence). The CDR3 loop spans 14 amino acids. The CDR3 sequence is CASSPSGSSHIQYF. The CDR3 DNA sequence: TGTGCCAGTAGCCCTAGCGGGAGCAGTCACATTCAGTACTTC.

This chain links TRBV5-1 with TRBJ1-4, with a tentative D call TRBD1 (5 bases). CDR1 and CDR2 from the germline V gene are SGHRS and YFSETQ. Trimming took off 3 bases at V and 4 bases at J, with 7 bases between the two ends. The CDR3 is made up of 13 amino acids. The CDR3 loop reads CASSWGVNEKLFF. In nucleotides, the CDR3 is TGCGCCAGCAGCTGGGGCGTTAATGAAAAACTGTTTTTT.

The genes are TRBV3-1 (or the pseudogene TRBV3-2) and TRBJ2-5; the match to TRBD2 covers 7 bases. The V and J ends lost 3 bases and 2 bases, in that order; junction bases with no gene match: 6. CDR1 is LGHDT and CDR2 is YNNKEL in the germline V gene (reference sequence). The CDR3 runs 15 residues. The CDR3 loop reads CASSQTWTRQETQYF. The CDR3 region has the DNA TGTGCCAGCAGCCAGACCTGGACTAGGCAAGAGACCCAGTACTTC.

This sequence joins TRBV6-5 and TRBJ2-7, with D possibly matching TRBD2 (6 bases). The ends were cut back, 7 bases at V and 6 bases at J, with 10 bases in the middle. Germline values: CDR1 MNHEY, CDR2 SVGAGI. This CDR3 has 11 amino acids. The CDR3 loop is CASTEGSEQYF. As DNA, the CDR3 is TGTGCCAGCACGGAGGGTAGCGAGCAGTACTTC.

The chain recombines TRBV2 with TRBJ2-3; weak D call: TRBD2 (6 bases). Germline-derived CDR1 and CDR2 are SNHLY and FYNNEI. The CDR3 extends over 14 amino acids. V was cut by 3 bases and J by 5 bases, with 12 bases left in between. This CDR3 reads CASSDTGRQDTQYF. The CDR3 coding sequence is TGTGCCAGCAGTGATACGGGGAGGCAAGATACGCAGTATTTT.

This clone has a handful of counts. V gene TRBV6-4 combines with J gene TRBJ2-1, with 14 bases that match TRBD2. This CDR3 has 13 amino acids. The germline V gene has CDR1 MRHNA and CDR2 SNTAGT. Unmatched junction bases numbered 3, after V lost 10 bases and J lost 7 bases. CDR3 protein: CATRLAGGNEQFF. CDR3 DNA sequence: TGTGCCACCAGACTAGCGGGAGGGAATGAGCAGTTCTTC.

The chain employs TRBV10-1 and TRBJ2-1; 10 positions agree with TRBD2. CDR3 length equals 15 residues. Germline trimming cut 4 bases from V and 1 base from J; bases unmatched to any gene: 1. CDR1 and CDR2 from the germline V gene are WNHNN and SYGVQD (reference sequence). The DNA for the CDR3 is TGCGCCAGCAGTGTAGCGGGAGGTTCCTACAATGAGCAGTTCTTC. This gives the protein CASSVAGGSYNEQFF.

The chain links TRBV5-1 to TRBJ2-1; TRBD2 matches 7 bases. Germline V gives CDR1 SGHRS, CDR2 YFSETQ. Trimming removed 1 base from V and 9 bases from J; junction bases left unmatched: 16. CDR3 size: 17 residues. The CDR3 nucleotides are TGCGCCAGCAGCTTGTTGGGAGGGTCGGGTATACGGGGTGAGCAGTTCTTC. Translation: CASSLLGGSGIRGEQFF.

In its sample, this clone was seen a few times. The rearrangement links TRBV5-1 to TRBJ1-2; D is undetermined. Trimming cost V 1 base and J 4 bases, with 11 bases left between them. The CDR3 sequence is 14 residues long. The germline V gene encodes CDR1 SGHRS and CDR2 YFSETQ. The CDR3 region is CASSLTRWAYGYTF. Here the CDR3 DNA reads TGCGCCAGCAGCTTGACCAGGTGGGCCTATGGCTACACCTTC.

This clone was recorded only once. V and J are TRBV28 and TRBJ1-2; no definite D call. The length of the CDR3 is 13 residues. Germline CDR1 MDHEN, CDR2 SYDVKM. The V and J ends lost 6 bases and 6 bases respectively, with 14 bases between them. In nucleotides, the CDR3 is TGTGCCAGCAGCCCCCCCCGTGGGCATGGCTACACCTTC. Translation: CASSPPRGHGYTF.

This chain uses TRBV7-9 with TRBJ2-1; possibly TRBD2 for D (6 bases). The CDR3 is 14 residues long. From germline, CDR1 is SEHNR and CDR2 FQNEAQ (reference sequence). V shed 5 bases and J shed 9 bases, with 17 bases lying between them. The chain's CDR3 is CASSISGYGGEQFF. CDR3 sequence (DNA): TGTGCCAGCAGCATTAGCGGATATGGGGGTGAGCAGTTCTTC.

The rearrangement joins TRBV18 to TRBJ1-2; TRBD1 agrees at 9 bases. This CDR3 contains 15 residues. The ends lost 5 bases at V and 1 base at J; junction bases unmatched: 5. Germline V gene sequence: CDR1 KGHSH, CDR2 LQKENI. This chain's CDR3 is CASSATGGSNYGYTF. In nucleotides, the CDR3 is TGTGCCAGCTCAGCCACAGGGGGCAGTAACTATGGCTACACCTTC.

The CDR3 nucleotides read TGTGCCACCAGTGATCCGGGGGGTCCAGATACGCAGTATTTT. Translated: CATSDPGGPDTQYF. The rearrangement joins TRBV24-1 to TRBJ2-3; TRBD2 aligns across 7 bases. The CDR3 length is 14 residues. Germline V lookup: CDR1 KGHDR, CDR2 SFDVKD. Losses at the gene ends were 3 bases for V and 4 bases for J; bases not matched to a gene: 3.

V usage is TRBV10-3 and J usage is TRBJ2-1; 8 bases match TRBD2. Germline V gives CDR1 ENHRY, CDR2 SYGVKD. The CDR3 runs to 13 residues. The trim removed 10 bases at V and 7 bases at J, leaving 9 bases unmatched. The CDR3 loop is CATREDLLNEQFF. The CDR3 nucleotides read TGTGCCACGCGGGAGGACCTACTGAATGAGCAGTTCTTC.

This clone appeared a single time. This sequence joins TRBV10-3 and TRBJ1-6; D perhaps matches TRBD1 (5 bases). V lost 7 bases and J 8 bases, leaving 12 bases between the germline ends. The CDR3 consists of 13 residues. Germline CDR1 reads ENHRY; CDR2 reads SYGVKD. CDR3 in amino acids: CAIKGRVDSPLHF. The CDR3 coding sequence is TGTGCCATCAAGGGCAGGGTGGATTCACCCCTCCACTTT.

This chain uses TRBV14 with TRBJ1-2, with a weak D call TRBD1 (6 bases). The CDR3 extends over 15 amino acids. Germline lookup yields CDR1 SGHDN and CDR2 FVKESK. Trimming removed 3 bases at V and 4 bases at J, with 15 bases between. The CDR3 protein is CASSHGGPLTYGYTF. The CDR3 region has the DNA TGTGCCAGCAGCCACGGGGGGCCCCTAACCTATGGCTACACCTTC.

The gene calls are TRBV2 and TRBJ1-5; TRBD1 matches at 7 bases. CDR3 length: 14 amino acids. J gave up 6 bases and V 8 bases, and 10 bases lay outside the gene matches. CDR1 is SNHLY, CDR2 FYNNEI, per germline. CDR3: CASRQGEKSQPQHF. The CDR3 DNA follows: TGTGCCAGCCGACAGGGTGAGAAAAGTCAGCCCCAGCATTTT.

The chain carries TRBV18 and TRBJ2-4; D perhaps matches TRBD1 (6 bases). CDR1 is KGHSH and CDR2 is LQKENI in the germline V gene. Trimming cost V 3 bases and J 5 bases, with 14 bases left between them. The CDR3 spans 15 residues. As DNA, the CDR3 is TGTGCCAGCTCACCGAGGGCGGCAGGGGAAAACATTCAGTACTTC. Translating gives CASSPRAAGENIQYF.

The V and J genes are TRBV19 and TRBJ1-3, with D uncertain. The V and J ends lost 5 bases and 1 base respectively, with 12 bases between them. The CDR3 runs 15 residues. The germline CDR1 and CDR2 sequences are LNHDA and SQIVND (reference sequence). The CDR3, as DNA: TGTGCCAGTAGTCCACGCGCTGTTTCTGGAAACACCATATATTTT. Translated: CASSPRAVSGNTIYF.